These T cell receptor beta chains were read from a single sample in a study of human T cells and chemical hapten exposure. In TCRdb, the RACE reads were re-called with MiXCR into one record per CDR3 protein. This table has around 340,000 distinct CDR3 sequences, 6% to 8.5% appearing once. The source material was whole blood, sampled in connection with sensitization to the hapten diphenylcyclopropenone (DPC). All receptors come from a woman aged 18-29 years with alopecia areata. Some clones in this sample may be carry-over from other donors' samples. Each CDR3 is given with its conserved first and last residue. D genes are given only for firm matches. Part of the rows lack a size; the others show once, few, many or a class for expanded clones.

>.|TRBJ1-5|.|TRBV4-1
TGCGCCAGCAGCCAAGTTTTGCGGCAGCCCCGGCATTTT
CASSQVLRQPRHF
>many|TRBJ2-3|.|TRBV7-2
TGTGCCAGCAGCATGAACCGGGACTTAGCAGATACGCAGTATTTT
CASSMNRDLADTQYF
>few|TRBJ1-4|.|TRBV20-1
TGCAGTGCTAGAGATTATAGGGGTGAAAAACTGTTTTTT
CSARDYRGEKLFF
>.|TRBJ1-1|.|TRBV7-9
TGTGCCAGCAGCTTTAATCAGGGGAACACTGAAGCTTTCTTT
CASSFNQGNTEAFF
>few|TRBJ1-5|TRBD1|TRBV5-1
TGCGCCAGCAGCCCCGGGACAGGGGTAATGAGCAATCAGCCCCAGCATTTT
CASSPGTGVMSNQPQHF
>few|TRBJ2-1|TRBD2|TRBV7-3
TGTGCCAGCAGCTTAGGGACTAGCGGGGGGAATGAGCAGTTCTTC
CASSLGTSGGNEQFF
>.|TRBJ1-2|.|TRBV20-1
TGCAGTGCTAGAGAGGGGGAATTAGTATACTATGGCTACACCTTC
CSAREGELVYYGYTF
>few|TRBJ1-6|.|TRBV7-9
TGTGCCAGCAGCTTTGACCTTACAAATTCACCCCTCCACTTT
CASSFDLTNSPLHF
>many|TRBJ2-1|.|TRBV7-9
TGTGCCAGCAGCTGGTTGAGCGATGAGCAGTTCTTC
CASSWLSDEQFF
>.|TRBJ2-3|TRBD2|TRBV9
TGTGCCAGCAGTGTATCGGGCGGGGGGCGCACAGATACGCAGTATTTT
CASSVSGGGRTDTQYF
>.|TRBJ2-5|.|TRBV27
TGTGCCACCAAGAAGGGCATACAGCAAGAGACCCAGTACTTC
CATKKGIQQETQYF
>many|TRBJ2-1|TRBD1|TRBV9
TGTGCCAGCAGCGTAGTCGGGACAGGGGGTCACAATGAGCAGTTCTTC
CASSVVGTGGHNEQFF
>many|TRBJ2-7|TRBD2|TRBV4-2
TGTGCCAGCAGCCAGCTACGGACTAGTTACGAGCAGTACTTC
CASSQLRTSYEQYF
>few|TRBJ1-2|.|TRBV5-1
TGCGCCAGCAGCCCCGGGACGGCCGACTATGGCTACACCTTC
CASSPGTADYGYTF
>many|TRBJ2-3|TRBD1|TRBV10-3
TGTGCCATCAGTGCCACAGGGGGCGGTGCAGATACGCAGTATTTT
CAISATGGGADTQYF
>.|TRBJ2-7|.|TRBV5-8
TGTGCCAGCAGCTTGGAGGGCGCGAACTCGTTTTCGGGGCAGTACTTC
CASSLEGANSFSGQYF
>many|TRBJ2-1|.|TRBV6-2/TRBV6-3
TGTGCCAGCAGTTACCGTTCGGACGGGTCCTTAACTCCTTACAATGATGGGCAGTTCTTC
CASSYRSDGSLTPYNDGQFF
>many|TRBJ2-3|.|TRBV7-2
TGTGCCAGCAGCGCCCAGTTTAGAGTAGCAGATACGCAGTATTTT
CASSAQFRVADTQYF